The source of this T cell receptor beta chain is a study of blood T cells in healthy people across ages. At the level of the study: For every two T cells, template switching captured about one barcoded beta molecule.

This clonotype has more than one count but fewer than ten. Germline loops: CDR1 MDHEN, CDR2 SYDVKM. CDR3 length: 15 amino acids. V was clipped by 7 bases and J by 2 bases, with 17 bases between them. Then a second PCR, running roughly 6 to 12 cycles, was carried out with a sample-barcoded 5' primer and a J-beta primer mix. MiXCR, applied by TCRdb to the 5' RACE reads, yields one record per CDR3 protein. The sample includes 1.5 million to 2 million distinct CDR3 sequences, approximately 28% of them seen just once. Each donor supplied approximately 10 milliliters of peripheral blood. The TCR was taken from a woman aged 25 to 39 in good health. This chain joins TRBV28 and TRBJ2-5, with D maybe TRBD1 (5 bases). Sequencing used blood. CDR3 sequence reads: CASNGADGRQETQYF. CDR3 nucleotide sequence: TGTGCCAGCAATGGGGCAGACGGTAGACAAGAGACCCAGTACTTC.